The 30 T cell receptor beta chains presented below share a single source sample, sequenced in a study of beta chain features in type 1 diabetes. These receptors' targets are unknown. All of the isolated RNA was reverse transcribed, so expressed TCRB transcripts were sequenced. Sequencing was performed with immunoSEQ multiplex PCR; in TCRdb, only in-frame clones are kept and a portion is missing. The sample has some 190,000 clones, about 8% seen once. Study results and limitations: Significant though moderate, a shortening of TCRB CDR3s appeared in all four CD4+ subsets of Type 1 diabetes patients.

The sample was central memory CD4+ T cells from blood. The source of these receptors is a middle-aged woman with type 1 diabetes.

The chain uses TRBV11-1 and TRBJ2-7; D is unresolved. V gave up 5 bases and J gave up 1 base, with 12 bases separating them. The CDR3 spans 14 residues. Per the germline V gene, CDR1 is SGHAT and CDR2 is FQDESV (reference sequence). The CDR3 spells CASSPSRSSYEQYF. CDR3 bases: TGTGCCAGCAGCCCCAGTCGGAGTTCCTACGAGCAGTACTTC. Together with reference TRBV11-1 and TRBJ2-7, the CDR3 gives the full variable domain: EAEVAQSPRYKITEKSQAVAFWCDPISGHATLYWYRQILGQGPELLVQFQDESVVDDSQLPKDRFSAERLKGVDSTLKIQPAELGDSAMYLCASSPSRSSYEQYFGPGTRLTVT.

A few counts support this clone. This sequence joins TRBV7-2 and TRBJ2-7; 7 positions match TRBD1. The CDR3 runs to 13 residues. Trimming removed 7 bases from V and 4 bases from J; junction bases left unmatched: 7. Looked up from germline, CDR1 is SGHTA and CDR2 is FQGNSA. CDR3 bases: TGTGCCAGCACGGCCGGGACAGAATACGAGCAGTACTTC. Protein sequence: CASTAGTEYEQYF.

The rearrangement uses TRBV29-1 and TRBJ2-3; tentatively, D is TRBD1 (5 bases). V shed 5 bases and J shed 2 bases, with 17 bases lying between them. This CDR3 has 15 residues. Germline loops: CDR1 SQVTM, CDR2 ANQGSEA. DNA for the CDR3: TGCAGCGTTCAAACAGGACCTCGGCACACAGATACGCAGTATTTT. It encodes CSVQTGPRHTDTQYF.

This clone turned up a few times. The V gene is TRBV7-2, the J gene TRBJ2-6, with 10 bases identical to TRBD1. Losses at the gene ends were 4 bases for V and 4 bases for J; bases not matched to a gene: 10. The CDR3 has 18 amino acids. The germline gives CDR1 SGHTA, CDR2 FQGNSA. The CDR3 sequence is CASSWTGTGARGANVLTF. The CDR3 nucleotides read TGTGCCAGCAGCTGGACCGGGACAGGGGCTCGCGGGGCCAACGTCCTGACTTTC.

The chain combines TRBV18 with TRBJ2-7, with a possible D match to TRBD2 (5 bases). This CDR3 is 12 amino acids long. Germline CDR1 and CDR2: KGHSH and LQKENI. Between the trimmed V and J ends, which lost 4 bases and 6 bases, there was a span of 10 bases. Here the CDR3 DNA reads TGTGCCAGCTCACACGGGGTGAGCGAGCAGTACTTC. Translated, it gives CASSHGVSEQYF.

This CDR3 is CASSEGLANTGELFF. DNA of the CDR3: TGTGCCAGCAGCGAGGGACTAGCGAACACCGGGGAGCTGTTTTTT. The V call is TRBV9, the J call TRBJ2-2, with TRBD2 matching 8 bases. Germline V lookup: CDR1 SGDLS, CDR2 YYNGEE. With 3 bases clipped from V and 0 bases from J, the junction kept 1 base outside the gene matches. The CDR3 totals 15 residues. The variable domain in full, completed from reference TRBV9 and TRBJ2-2, reads DSGVTQTPKHLITATGQRVTLRCSPRSGDLSVYWYQQSLDQGLQFLIQYYNGEERAKGNILERFSAQQFPDLHSELNLSSLELGDSALYFCASSEGLANTGELFFGEGSRLTVL.

This sequence joins TRBV25-1 and TRBJ1-1; tentative D call: TRBD1 (6 bases). CDR3 length: 13 residues. The V end was cut by 3 bases, the J end by 5 bases, with 10 bases between. Germline V CDR1 and CDR2: MGHDK, SYGVNS. For the CDR3, the DNA is TGTGCCAGCAGTGACAGGGGCGCGACTGAAGCTTTCTTT. This encodes CASSDRGATEAFF.

This clone was seen a few times. The chain links TRBV2 to TRBJ2-7; 12 bases are shared with TRBD1. This CDR3 has 15 residues. V lost 6 bases and J lost 8; bases outside the gene matches: 11. Germline CDR1 reads SNHLY; CDR2 reads FYNNEI. The CDR3 region is CASSAAGTGGGKQYF. In nucleotides, the CDR3 is TGTGCCAGCAGCGCCGCGGGGACAGGGGGCGGGAAGCAGTACTTC.

This clone was detected only a few times. CDR3 nucleotides: TGTGCCAGCAGTCCTAGCGGGATTCAGGACGAGCAGTACTTC. Translating gives CASSPSGIQDEQYF. V is TRBV2 and J is TRBJ2-7; 9 bases are shared with TRBD2. The CDR3 length is 14 residues. J was trimmed by 5 bases and V by 5 bases; bases with no gene match: 7. Per the germline V gene, CDR1 is SNHLY and CDR2 is FYNNEI.

The V call is TRBV28, the J call TRBJ2-7, with unresolved D. Looked up from germline, CDR1 is MDHEN and CDR2 is SYDVKM. This CDR3 region has 14 residues. Trimming removed 2 bases at V and 2 bases at J, with 10 bases between. The CDR3 DNA reads as TGTGCCAGCAGTTTAACGGTCCGCCCCTACGAGCAGTACTTC. Protein sequence: CASSLTVRPYEQYF.

Ten or more counts support this clone. The rearrangement links TRBV7-2 to TRBJ2-1; TRBD2 aligns across 10 bases. The CDR3 extends over 14 amino acids. With 4 bases clipped from V and 9 bases from J, the junction kept 6 bases outside the gene matches. Looked up from germline, CDR1 is SGHTA and CDR2 is FQGNSA. CDR3 protein: CASSSLAGDPEQFF. The CDR3 region has the DNA TGTGCCAGCAGCTCGCTAGCGGGAGATCCTGAGCAGTTCTTC.

The rearrangement joins TRBV6-5 to TRBJ2-3; maybe TRBD2 (6 bases). V shed 6 bases and J shed 6 bases, with 19 bases lying between them. This CDR3 contains 15 residues. Germline assignment: CDR1 MNHEY and CDR2 SVGAGI. For the CDR3, the DNA is TGTGCCAGCAGGAGGCGGGGACTTCCCTCGGATACGCAGTATTTT. Its protein is CASRRRGLPSDTQYF.

This clone came up a few times. V gene TRBV19 combines with J gene TRBJ1-5, with TRBD1 matching 9 bases. The CDR3 extends over 15 amino acids. V lost 7 bases, J lost 4 bases, and 8 bases stayed unmatched. Germline assignment: CDR1 LNHDA and CDR2 SQIVND (reference sequence). CDR3 coding DNA: TGTGCCAGTAAACCCGGACAGGGGAGGAATCAGCCCCAGCATTTT. Translating gives CASKPGQGRNQPQHF. Full variable domain (missing parts from reference TRBV19 and TRBJ1-5): DGGITQSPKYLFRKEGQNVTLSCEQNLNHDAMYWYRQDPGQGLRLIYYSQIVNDFQKGDIAEGYSVSREKKESFPLTVTSAQKNPTAFYLCASKPGQGRNQPQHFGDGTRLSIL.

This clone was picked up a small number of times. DNA for the CDR3: TGTGCCAGCAACCCAGGGGGCAGCACAGATACGCAGTATTTT. The encoded protein is CASNPGGSTDTQYF. V is TRBV6-5 and J is TRBJ2-3; the match to TRBD1 covers 8 bases. CDR3 length: 14 amino acids. The V and J ends lost 7 bases and 0 bases, in that order; junction bases with no gene match: 3. Germline assignment: CDR1 MNHEY and CDR2 SVGAGI.

The chain uses TRBV7-6 and TRBJ2-2, with no clear D. Per germline, CDR1 SGHVS and CDR2 FNYEAQ. Trimming left V 0 bases short and J 8 bases short, with 10 bases between. The CDR3 sequence is 14 residues long. CDR3 DNA: TGTGCCAGCAGCTTAGCTTCGGGTCGGGGGGAGCTGTTTTTT. Its protein is CASSLASGRGELFF.

V gene TRBV29-1 combines with J gene TRBJ2-2; possibly TRBD1 for D (7 bases). CDR1 SQVTM and CDR2 ANQGSEA come from the germline V gene. Trimming cost V 7 bases and J 5 bases, with 20 bases left between them. CDR3 length: 15 amino acids. Written as DNA, the CDR3 is TGCAGCGCTGCGGGACCGGGACAGCAAACCGGGGAGCTGTTTTTT. This sequence encodes CSAAGPGQQTGELFF.

The chain joins TRBV28 to TRBJ1-1; D is undetermined. CDR1 and CDR2 (germline): MDHEN, SYDVKM. The CDR3 is 11 residues long. The ends were cut back, 7 bases at V and 5 bases at J, with 8 bases in the middle. CDR3 sequence: CASKRGTEAFF. DNA for the CDR3: TGTGCCAGCAAACGAGGGACTGAAGCTTTCTTT.

This clone has just a few counts. V gene TRBV10-3 combines with J gene TRBJ1-2; D is unclear. Germline V CDR1 and CDR2: ENHRY, SYGVKD. Trimming took off 3 bases at V and 5 bases at J, with 7 bases between the two ends. This CDR3 has 12 residues. The CDR3: CAISDRQYGYTF. The CDR3 DNA is TGTGCCATCAGTGATCGACAATATGGCTACACCTTC.

A few counts support this clone. V is TRBV7-9 and J is TRBJ2-5; D is perhaps TRBD1 (5 bases). The CDR3 is 14 residues long. Germline CDR1 reads SEHNR; CDR2 reads FQNEAQ (reference sequence). The V gene lost 1 base and the J gene lost 5 bases, with 11 bases spanning the gap. CDR3 in amino acids: CASSLVDSIETQYF. CDR3 sequence (DNA): TGTGCCAGCAGCTTAGTCGACAGCATCGAGACCCAGTACTTC.

This clone was seen more than once but under ten times. The rearrangement uses TRBV2 and TRBJ1-5; 7 nucleotides align to TRBD1. The ends lost 5 bases at V and 5 bases at J; junction bases unmatched: 3. CDR3 length: 13 amino acids. Germline values: CDR1 SNHLY, CDR2 FYNNEI. In DNA, the CDR3 is TGTGCCAGCAGTCCTCAGGGGGATCAGCCCCAGCATTTT. It yields the protein CASSPQGDQPQHF.

This clone was detected only a few times. The chain has TRBV9 and TRBJ1-1; no clear D. This CDR3 region has 13 residues. Germline assignment: CDR1 SGDLS and CDR2 YYNGEE. Trimming shortened V by 0 bases and J by 4 bases, and 7 bases separated the two germline ends. The CDR3 sequence is CASSVVHTTEAFF. The CDR3 region has the DNA TGTGCCAGCAGCGTAGTTCACACCACTGAAGCTTTCTTT.

This clone was observed a handful of times. Other DNA variants within this sample encode the same CDR3. The rearrangement joins TRBV29-1 to TRBJ1-2; D gene ambiguous. V was shortened by 3 bases and J by 8 bases, with 7 bases between the two germline ends. This CDR3 has 10 residues. Germline-derived CDR1 and CDR2 are SQVTM and ANQGSEA. CDR3 residues: CSVDGYGYTF. The CDR3 DNA reads as TGCAGCGTTGACGGGTACGGCTACACCTTC.

This clone was seen a handful of times. V gene TRBV7-2 combines with J gene TRBJ1-2, with D unclear. This CDR3 is built from 11 residues. V lost 7 bases and J lost 5, with 8 bases in between. The germline V gene encodes CDR1 SGHTA and CDR2 FQGNSA. This CDR3 is CASMSGYGYTF. The CDR3 region has the DNA TGTGCCAGCATGTCCGGGTATGGCTACACCTTC.

This clone turned up a few times. This chain joins TRBV7-2 and TRBJ2-3; D is unclear. The CDR3 extends over 13 amino acids. V was trimmed by 5 bases and J by 4 bases, leaving 10 bases between them. The germline V gene encodes CDR1 SGHTA and CDR2 FQGNSA. CDR3 sequence reads: CASSHLTADTQYF. The CDR3 nucleotides are TGTGCCAGCAGCCATCTCACTGCAGATACGCAGTATTTT.

This clone was counted between two and nine times. The V and J genes are TRBV19 and TRBJ2-5; D is possibly TRBD1 (6 bases). V lost 5 bases and J lost 1, with 14 bases in between. Per germline, CDR1 LNHDA and CDR2 SQIVND (reference sequence). CDR3 length equals 15 residues. DNA for the CDR3: TGTGCCAGTAGTCCCCGGGACATACTCCAAGAGACCCAGTACTTC. Protein product: CASSPRDILQETQYF.

At least ten counts were recorded for this clone. This chain links TRBV19 with TRBJ2-1; no firm D call. The CDR3 loop spans 12 amino acids. V lost 6 bases, J lost 6 bases, and 9 bases lay in between. Germline CDR1 and CDR2: LNHDA and SQIVND (reference sequence). The CDR3 loop reads CASSLRFNEQFF. As DNA, the CDR3 is TGTGCCAGTAGCTTGCGGTTCAATGAGCAGTTCTTC.

This clone was seen a handful of times. This chain uses TRBV28 with TRBJ2-3; D gene ambiguous. V was pared by 6 bases and J by 0 bases, with 7 bases between. Per germline, CDR1 MDHEN and CDR2 SYDVKM. The CDR3 covers 13 residues. CDR3 nucleotide sequence: TGTGCCAGCAGGCTAACTAGCACAGATACGCAGTATTTT. It yields the protein CASRLTSTDTQYF.

J is TRBJ2-2 and V is TRBV7-9; TRBD1 matches 9 bases. CDR3 length: 16 amino acids. The V gene's germline CDR1 is SEHNR and CDR2 FQNEAQ (reference sequence). Germline trimming cut 5 bases from V and 2 bases from J; bases unmatched to any gene: 6. The CDR3 nucleotides are TGTGCCAGCAGCATGGGGACAGGGATTAACACCGGGGAGCTGTTTTTT. It translates to CASSMGTGINTGELFF.

Only a few counts were recorded for this clone. The chain links TRBV9 to TRBJ2-5; TRBD1 is a possible D gene (6 bases). The V end lost 3 bases, the J end lost 4 bases, and 16 bases lay between the germline ends. Germline loops: CDR1 SGDLS, CDR2 YYNGEE. The CDR3 runs to 15 residues. CDR3 loop: CASSGYGGGAETQYF. CDR3 nucleotide sequence: TGTGCCAGCAGCGGGTACGGTGGGGGCGCAGAGACCCAGTACTTC.

The chain has TRBV4-3 and TRBJ2-1, with a possible D match to TRBD2 (6 bases). This CDR3 spans 17 amino acids. V was shortened by 0 bases and J by 0 bases, with 12 bases between the two germline ends. In germline, CDR1 is LGHNA, CDR2 YSLEER. The CDR3 DNA follows: TGCGCCAGCAGCCAAGAGCGGGGCTCTAGCTCCTACAATGAGCAGTTCTTC. Translated, it gives CASSQERGSSSYNEQFF.